Listed below are T cell receptor beta chains from one sample, sequenced in a study of OX40 agonist ivuxolimab in advanced cancers. Assay: immunoSEQ multiplex PCR; the TCRdb copy retains only in-frame clones and omits some. The top ten clones hold around 0.64% of a sample with nearly 50,000 clones, about 88% of them seen once. This sample comprised CD4+ or CD8+ T cells sorted from blood, obtained in a trial of the OX40 agonist ivuxolimab. Receptors were obtained from an adult with an advanced solid tumor such as melanoma, head and neck, liver or kidney cancer. Each CDR3 is given with its conserved first and last residue. Fields, in order: clone size, V gene, J gene, D gene, CDR3 DNA, CDR3 protein. D genes are given only for firm matches. The listing skips clone size in some rows; elsewhere it reads once, few, many or a size class.

clone size: .
V gene: TRBV6-5
J gene: TRBJ1-5
D gene: .
CDR3 DNA: TGTGCCAGCAGCCATACAGGGTTCGTGCCCCAGCATTTT
CDR3 protein: CASSHTGFVPQHF

clone size: .
V gene: TRBV7-9
J gene: TRBJ2-1
D gene: TRBD1
CDR3 DNA: TGTGCCAGCAGCCGTCCGGGACAGAACAATGAGCAGTTCTTC
CDR3 protein: CASSRPGQNNEQFF

clone size: .
V gene: TRBV5-1
J gene: TRBJ2-3
D gene: TRBD2
CDR3 DNA: TGCGCCAGCAGCTCCTCGACTAGCGGGTCTGGTGATACGCAGTATTTT
CDR3 protein: CASSSSTSGSGDTQYF

clone size: .
V gene: TRBV19
J gene: TRBJ2-3
D gene: .
CDR3 DNA: TGTGCCTCTCATACGGGGATTCGCACAGATACGCAGTATTTT
CDR3 protein: CASHTGIRTDTQYF

clone size: .
V gene: TRBV19
J gene: TRBJ2-7
D gene: TRBD1
CDR3 DNA: TGTGCCAGTAGGGGACAGGGGAGGTCCTACGAGCAGTACTTC
CDR3 protein: CASRGQGRSYEQYF

clone size: .
V gene: TRBV5-4
J gene: TRBJ2-1
D gene: .
CDR3 DNA: TGTGCCAGCAGCTCCGGCATGGCCCCCGGAAATGAGCAGTTCTTC
CDR3 protein: CASSSGMAPGNEQFF

clone size: .
V gene: TRBV19
J gene: TRBJ1-2
D gene: .
CDR3 DNA: TGTGCCAGTAGTATAGGCGCCCTTAACTATGGCTACACCTTC
CDR3 protein: CASSIGALNYGYTF

clone size: .
V gene: TRBV25-1
J gene: TRBJ2-7
D gene: .
CDR3 DNA: TGTGCCAGCAGTCCCGGGGGCGGCGAGCAGTACTTC
CDR3 protein: CASSPGGGEQYF

clone size: .
V gene: TRBV29-1
J gene: TRBJ2-1
D gene: TRBD1
CDR3 DNA: TGCAGCGTTGGCCCCAGGGGGCTGAGCTCCTACAATGAGCAGTTCTTC
CDR3 protein: CSVGPRGLSSYNEQFF

clone size: .
V gene: TRBV6-1
J gene: TRBJ2-7
D gene: .
CDR3 DNA: TGTGCCAGCAGTGAAGCGGCGTTATCTTACGAGCAGTACTTC
CDR3 protein: CASSEAALSYEQYF

clone size: .
V gene: TRBV4-1
J gene: TRBJ2-5
D gene: .
CDR3 DNA: TGCGCCAGCACCGTCGTCCAGGGTGGTTGGGAGACCCAGTACTTC
CDR3 protein: CASTVVQGGWETQYF

clone size: .
V gene: TRBV29-1
J gene: TRBJ2-1
D gene: .
CDR3 DNA: TGCAGCCCGGGTAGGGATGAGCAGTTCTTC
CDR3 protein: CSPGRDEQFF

clone size: .
V gene: TRBV5-6
J gene: TRBJ2-7
D gene: .
CDR3 DNA: TGTGCCAGCAGCCCGAGGGGGATAGCTATGGAGCAGTACTTC
CDR3 protein: CASSPRGIAMEQYF

clone size: .
V gene: TRBV10-2
J gene: TRBJ2-7
D gene: TRBD2
CDR3 DNA: TGCGCCAGCAGTACTAGCGGGAGGGCCTACGAGCAGTACTTC
CDR3 protein: CASSTSGRAYEQYF

clone size: .
V gene: TRBV27
J gene: TRBJ1-2
D gene: .
CDR3 DNA: TGTGCCAGCAGTTTATATTTCGGGCGGGGAGTTTTCTATGGCTACACCTTC
CDR3 protein: CASSLYFGRGVFYGYTF

clone size: few
V gene: TRBV7-9
J gene: TRBJ1-2
D gene: .
CDR3 DNA: TGTGCCAGCAGCTTTGGGGAGGGGGACTATGGCTACACCTTC
CDR3 protein: CASSFGEGDYGYTF

clone size: .
V gene: TRBV10-3
J gene: TRBJ2-6
D gene: .
CDR3 DNA: TGTGCCATCAGTGAGTCGATGGGTCCATCTGGGGCCAACGTCCTGACTTTC
CDR3 protein: CAISESMGPSGANVLTF

clone size: .
V gene: TRBV19
J gene: TRBJ2-7
D gene: TRBD1
CDR3 DNA: TGTGCCAGTAGTACAGACGGACAGGCCGCCTACGAGCAGTACTTC
CDR3 protein: CASSTDGQAAYEQYF

clone size: .
V gene: TRBV11-2
J gene: TRBJ2-1
D gene: .
CDR3 DNA: TGTGCCAGCAGCTCCCTCATACGTGAGCAGTTCTTC
CDR3 protein: CASSSLIREQFF

clone size: .
V gene: TRBV29-1
J gene: TRBJ2-7
D gene: .
CDR3 DNA: TGCAGCGTTGAACTTAGCGGACAACCCTACGAGCAGTACTTC
CDR3 protein: CSVELSGQPYEQYF

clone size: .
V gene: TRBV5-6
J gene: TRBJ2-1
D gene: TRBD2
CDR3 DNA: TGTGCCAGCAGCGCCGGACTAGCAATCTACAATGAGCAGTTCTTC
CDR3 protein: CASSAGLAIYNEQFF

clone size: .
V gene: TRBV10-3
J gene: TRBJ1-1
D gene: TRBD1
CDR3 DNA: TGTGCCATCAGTGCCGGGACAGGGGGCTTGACTGAAGCTTTCTTT
CDR3 protein: CAISAGTGGLTEAFF

clone size: few
V gene: TRBV10-3
J gene: TRBJ2-6
D gene: .
CDR3 DNA: TGTGCCACCACTGCGGTGAGGGCCGGGGCCAACGTCCTGACTTTC
CDR3 protein: CATTAVRAGANVLTF

clone size: .
V gene: TRBV28
J gene: TRBJ2-2
D gene: .
CDR3 DNA: TGTGCCAGGGGTGGGGAGCTGTTTTTT
CDR3 protein: CARGGELFF

clone size: .
V gene: TRBV19
J gene: TRBJ1-2
D gene: .
CDR3 DNA: TGTGCCAGTAGCCAGGGACGGATCTATGGCTACACCTTC
CDR3 protein: CASSQGRIYGYTF

clone size: .
V gene: TRBV4-2
J gene: TRBJ2-5
D gene: .
CDR3 DNA: TGTGCCAGCAGCCAAGGGGCACGGGGGCTCCAAGAGACCCAGTACTTC
CDR3 protein: CASSQGARGLQETQYF

clone size: few
V gene: TRBV30
J gene: TRBJ1-4
D gene: .
CDR3 DNA: TGTGCCTGGAGCCTACAGGGTTTTGGTGAAAAACTGTTTTTT
CDR3 protein: CAWSLQGFGEKLFF

clone size: .
V gene: TRBV4-1
J gene: TRBJ2-3
D gene: TRBD1
CDR3 DNA: TGCGCCAGCAGCCAAGCCCCAGGGGGCGCAGATACGCAGTATTTT
CDR3 protein: CASSQAPGGADTQYF

clone size: .
V gene: TRBV18
J gene: TRBJ2-3
D gene: .
CDR3 DNA: TGTGCCAGCTCACTATCCTTTGGCCCCGGAGATACGCAGTATTTT
CDR3 protein: CASSLSFGPGDTQYF

clone size: .
V gene: TRBV4-1
J gene: TRBJ2-5
D gene: TRBD2
CDR3 DNA: TGCGCCAGCAGCCTGACTAGCGGGAGGGAGACCCAGTACTTC
CDR3 protein: CASSLTSGRETQYF

clone size: .
V gene: TRBV30
J gene: TRBJ2-3
D gene: TRBD2
CDR3 DNA: TGTGCCTGGAGTTTCACCCCGGCTAGCGGGGGTAGCACAGATACGCAGTATTTT
CDR3 protein: CAWSFTPASGGSTDTQYF

clone size: .
V gene: TRBV27
J gene: TRBJ2-3
D gene: TRBD2
CDR3 DNA: TGTGCCAGCAGCCGCAATAGCGGGATCGGCGGACATACGCAGTATTTT
CDR3 protein: CASSRNSGIGGHTQYF

clone size: few
V gene: TRBV29-1
J gene: TRBJ1-1
D gene: .
CDR3 DNA: TGCAGCGTGGGGCAGAGTTTGAACACTGAAGCTTTCTTT
CDR3 protein: CSVGQSLNTEAFF

clone size: .
V gene: TRBV7-8
J gene: TRBJ2-7
D gene: .
CDR3 DNA: TGTGCCAGCAGCCCTCAGCGGATCTCCTACGAGCAGTACTTC
CDR3 protein: CASSPQRISYEQYF

clone size: .
V gene: TRBV13
J gene: TRBJ2-2
D gene: TRBD2
CDR3 DNA: TGTGCCAGCAGCTTTGGACTAGCTAGCGGGGAGCTGTTTTTT
CDR3 protein: CASSFGLASGELFF

clone size: once
V gene: TRBV19
J gene: TRBJ2-6
D gene: .
CDR3 DNA: TGTGCCAGTAGGCAGGGGGGCCGACCACACTCTGGGGCCAACGTCCTGACTTTC
CDR3 protein: CASRQGGRPHSGANVLTF

clone size: .
V gene: TRBV30
J gene: TRBJ2-7
D gene: .
CDR3 DNA: TGTGCCTGGAGTAAAGAGTACGAGCAGTACTTC
CDR3 protein: CAWSKEYEQYF

clone size: .
V gene: TRBV4-1
J gene: TRBJ2-5
D gene: .
CDR3 DNA: TGCGCCAGCAGCCAAGATCGTGTGCGACAGACCCAGTACTTC
CDR3 protein: CASSQDRVRQTQYF

clone size: .
V gene: TRBV28
J gene: TRBJ2-5
D gene: TRBD1
CDR3 DNA: TGTGCCAGCAGTTGGGGACAGGGGGTCGGGGAGACCCAGTACTTC
CDR3 protein: CASSWGQGVGETQYF

clone size: .
V gene: TRBV11-2
J gene: TRBJ2-5
D gene: TRBD2
CDR3 DNA: TGTGCCAGCAGCTTGGCTAGCGGGAGTGGGGAGACCCAGTACTTC
CDR3 protein: CASSLASGSGETQYF

clone size: .
V gene: TRBV28
J gene: TRBJ2-1
D gene: TRBD2
CDR3 DNA: TGTGCCAGCAGCAAAGCGGGACTAGCGGCTTACAATGAGCAGTTCTTC
CDR3 protein: CASSKAGLAAYNEQFF

clone size: .
V gene: TRBV5-1
J gene: TRBJ2-3
D gene: .
CDR3 DNA: TGCGCCAGCAGCACGGACGGGGATCGCACAGATACGCAGTATTTT
CDR3 protein: CASSTDGDRTDTQYF

clone size: .
V gene: TRBV2
J gene: TRBJ2-1
D gene: .
CDR3 DNA: TGTGCCAGCCACAATGGCTACAATGAGCAGTTCTTC
CDR3 protein: CASHNGYNEQFF

clone size: .
V gene: TRBV19
J gene: TRBJ1-1
D gene: .
CDR3 DNA: TGTGCCAGCAACAGGTGGGACACTGAAGCTTTCTTT
CDR3 protein: CASNRWDTEAFF

clone size: .
V gene: TRBV28
J gene: TRBJ1-3
D gene: TRBD1
CDR3 DNA: TGTGCCAGCAGGTGGACAGGGGTTGGAAACACCATATATTTT
CDR3 protein: CASRWTGVGNTIYF

clone size: .
V gene: TRBV5-1
J gene: TRBJ2-1
D gene: TRBD2
CDR3 DNA: TGCGCCAGCAGCTTGGCCGGGCTAGCGGGAGGGGTGTACAATGAGCAGTTCTTC
CDR3 protein: CASSLAGLAGGVYNEQFF

clone size: .
V gene: TRBV5-8
J gene: TRBJ2-7
D gene: TRBD1
CDR3 DNA: TGTGCCAGCACCATGTGGGGGACAGGGAATATCTACTCCTACGAGCAGTACTTC
CDR3 protein: CASTMWGTGNIYSYEQYF

clone size: .
V gene: TRBV7-2
J gene: TRBJ2-3
D gene: .
CDR3 DNA: TGTGCCAGCAGCTTAGTTGTTTCATCGCTCCAAGATACGCAGTATTTT
CDR3 protein: CASSLVVSSLQDTQYF

clone size: .
V gene: TRBV28
J gene: TRBJ2-2
D gene: .
CDR3 DNA: TGTGCCGCCTGCACTGGGGCCGGGGAGCTGTTTTTT
CDR3 protein: CAACTGAGELFF

clone size: .
V gene: TRBV13
J gene: TRBJ2-7
D gene: .
CDR3 DNA: TGTGCCAGCAGCCGATTTGGCCCCGGGGCCTACGAGCAGTACTTC
CDR3 protein: CASSRFGPGAYEQYF

clone size: .
V gene: TRBV6-1
J gene: TRBJ2-1
D gene: .
CDR3 DNA: TGTGCCAGCAGTTTAGTGCGGGGTGAGCAGTTCTTC
CDR3 protein: CASSLVRGEQFF

clone size: .
V gene: TRBV5-1
J gene: TRBJ1-2
D gene: .
CDR3 DNA: TGCGCCAGCAGCTTGGACGGTAACTATGGCTACACCTTC
CDR3 protein: CASSLDGNYGYTF

clone size: .
V gene: TRBV15
J gene: TRBJ2-1
D gene: TRBD2
CDR3 DNA: TGTGCCACCAGCAGAGAAGCGGGAGGTTACAATGAGCAGTTCTTC
CDR3 protein: CATSREAGGYNEQFF

clone size: .
V gene: TRBV27
J gene: TRBJ1-1
D gene: .
CDR3 DNA: TGTGCCAGCAGTTTAGAACACCCGAACACTGAAGCTTTCTTT
CDR3 protein: CASSLEHPNTEAFF

clone size: .
V gene: TRBV28
J gene: TRBJ1-2
D gene: .
CDR3 DNA: TGTGCCAGCAGGGCTCAGGGTGACTATGGCTACACCTTC
CDR3 protein: CASRAQGDYGYTF

clone size: .
V gene: TRBV28
J gene: TRBJ2-1
D gene: .
CDR3 DNA: TGTGCCAGCAGTTTAGGGGGGCTCCTTTACAATGAGCAGTTCTTC
CDR3 protein: CASSLGGLLYNEQFF

clone size: .
V gene: TRBV7-9
J gene: TRBJ2-1
D gene: .
CDR3 DNA: TGTGCCAGCAGCTTAGCCAGCAACAATGAGCAGTTCTTC
CDR3 protein: CASSLASNNEQFF

clone size: .
V gene: TRBV6-5
J gene: TRBJ1-5
D gene: TRBD1
CDR3 DNA: TGTGCCAGCAGTCGAGGACAGGGGGGGCTCCCCCAGCATTTT
CDR3 protein: CASSRGQGGLPQHF

clone size: .
V gene: TRBV19
J gene: TRBJ2-1
D gene: .
CDR3 DNA: TGTGCCAGTAGTATAACCGTTGCAGGGGCCGACAATGAGCAGTTCTTC
CDR3 protein: CASSITVAGADNEQFF

clone size: .
V gene: TRBV15
J gene: TRBJ1-2
D gene: TRBD1
CDR3 DNA: TGTGCCACCAGCAGAGTTGCGGGACAGGGGTTTAGGGGCTACACCTTC
CDR3 protein: CATSRVAGQGFRGYTF